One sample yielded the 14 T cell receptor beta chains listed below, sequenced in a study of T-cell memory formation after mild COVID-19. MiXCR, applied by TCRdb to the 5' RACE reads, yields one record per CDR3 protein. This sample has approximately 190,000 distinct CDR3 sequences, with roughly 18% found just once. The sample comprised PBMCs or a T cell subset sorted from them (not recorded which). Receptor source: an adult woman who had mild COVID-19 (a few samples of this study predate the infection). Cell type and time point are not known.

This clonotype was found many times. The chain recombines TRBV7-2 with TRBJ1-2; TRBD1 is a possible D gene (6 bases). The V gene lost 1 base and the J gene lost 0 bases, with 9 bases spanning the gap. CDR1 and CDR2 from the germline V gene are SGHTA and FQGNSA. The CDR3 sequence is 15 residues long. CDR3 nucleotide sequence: TGTGCCAGCAGCTTAGGGACAGCAGCTAACTATGGCTACACCTTC. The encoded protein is CASSLGTAANYGYTF.

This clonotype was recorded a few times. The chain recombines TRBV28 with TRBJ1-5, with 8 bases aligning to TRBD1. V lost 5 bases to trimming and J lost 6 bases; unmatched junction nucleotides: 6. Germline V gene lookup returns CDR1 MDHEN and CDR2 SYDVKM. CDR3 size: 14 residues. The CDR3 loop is CASSLDRGGQPQHF. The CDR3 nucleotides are TGTGCCAGCAGTCTAGACAGGGGAGGTCAGCCCCAGCATTTT.

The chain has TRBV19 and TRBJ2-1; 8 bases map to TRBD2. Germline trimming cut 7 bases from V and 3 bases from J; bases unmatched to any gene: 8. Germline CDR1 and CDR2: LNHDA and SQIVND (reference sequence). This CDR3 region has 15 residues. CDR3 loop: CASTPGGRIYNEQFF. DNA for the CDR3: TGTGCCAGTACACCCGGCGGGAGGATCTACAATGAGCAGTTCTTC.

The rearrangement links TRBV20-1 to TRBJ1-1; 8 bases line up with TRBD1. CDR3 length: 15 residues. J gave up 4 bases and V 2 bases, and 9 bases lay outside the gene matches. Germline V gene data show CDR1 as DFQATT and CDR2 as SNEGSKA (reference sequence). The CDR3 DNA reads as TGCAGTGCTAGAACAGCAGGGGGCGCTCTCACTGAAGCTTTCTTT. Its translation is CSARTAGGALTEAFF.

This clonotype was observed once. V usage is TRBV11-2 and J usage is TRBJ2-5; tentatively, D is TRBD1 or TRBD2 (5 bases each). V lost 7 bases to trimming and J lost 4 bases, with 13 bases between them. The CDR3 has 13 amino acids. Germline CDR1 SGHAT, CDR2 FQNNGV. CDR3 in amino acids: CASTPGQRETQYF. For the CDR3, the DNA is TGTGCCAGCACCCCGGGGCAGCGAGAGACCCAGTACTTC.

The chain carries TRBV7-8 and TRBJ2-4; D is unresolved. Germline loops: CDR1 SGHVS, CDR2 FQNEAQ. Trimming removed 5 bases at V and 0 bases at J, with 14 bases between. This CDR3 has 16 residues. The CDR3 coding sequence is TGTGCCAGCAGCCCCCCCCGACTCCTAGCCAAAAACATTCAGTACTTC. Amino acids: CASSPPRLLAKNIQYF.

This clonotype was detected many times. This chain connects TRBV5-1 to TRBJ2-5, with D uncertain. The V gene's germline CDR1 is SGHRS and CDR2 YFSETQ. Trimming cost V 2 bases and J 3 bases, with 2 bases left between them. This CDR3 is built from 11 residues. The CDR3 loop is CASSFKETQYF. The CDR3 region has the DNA TGCGCCAGCAGCTTTAAAGAGACCCAGTACTTC.

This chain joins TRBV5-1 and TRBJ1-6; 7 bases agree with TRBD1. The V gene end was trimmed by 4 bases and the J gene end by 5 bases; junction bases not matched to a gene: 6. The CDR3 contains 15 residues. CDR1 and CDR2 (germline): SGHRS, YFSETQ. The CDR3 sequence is CASSGTGVNNSPLHF. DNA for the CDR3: TGCGCCAGCAGCGGAACAGGGGTAAATAATTCACCCCTCCACTTT.

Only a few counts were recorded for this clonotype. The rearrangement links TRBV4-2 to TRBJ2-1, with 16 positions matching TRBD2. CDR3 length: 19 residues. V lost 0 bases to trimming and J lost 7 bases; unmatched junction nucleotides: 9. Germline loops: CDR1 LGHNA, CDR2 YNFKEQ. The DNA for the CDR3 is TGTGCCAGCAGCCAAGAGGGACTAGCGGGAGGGCTGGTCTTAAATGAGCAGTTCTTC. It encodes CASSQEGLAGGLVLNEQFF.

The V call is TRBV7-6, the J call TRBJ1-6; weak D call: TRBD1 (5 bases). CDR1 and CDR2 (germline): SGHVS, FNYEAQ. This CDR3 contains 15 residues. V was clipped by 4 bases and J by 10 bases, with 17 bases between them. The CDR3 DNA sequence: TGTGCCAGCAGCTCGAAGGGGCAGGGTGGATCACCCCTCCACTTT. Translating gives CASSSKGQGGSPLHF.

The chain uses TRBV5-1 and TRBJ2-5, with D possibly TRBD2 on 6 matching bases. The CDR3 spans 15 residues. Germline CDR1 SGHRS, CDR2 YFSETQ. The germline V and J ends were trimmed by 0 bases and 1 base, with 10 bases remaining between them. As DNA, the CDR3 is TGCGCCAGCAGCTTGGTGGCCGGGAGCCAAGAGACCCAGTACTTC. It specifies CASSLVAGSQETQYF.

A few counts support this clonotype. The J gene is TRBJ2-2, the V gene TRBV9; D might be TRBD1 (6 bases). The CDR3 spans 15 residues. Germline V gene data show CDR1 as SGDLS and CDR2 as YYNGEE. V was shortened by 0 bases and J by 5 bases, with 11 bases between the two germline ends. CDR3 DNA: TGTGCCAGCAGCGTAGGTAACAGGGATACCGGGGAGCTGTTTTTT. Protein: CASSVGNRDTGELFF.

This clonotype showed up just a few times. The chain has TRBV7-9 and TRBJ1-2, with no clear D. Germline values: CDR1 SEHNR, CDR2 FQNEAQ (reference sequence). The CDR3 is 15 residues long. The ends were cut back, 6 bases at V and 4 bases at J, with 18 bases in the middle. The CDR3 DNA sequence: TGTGCCAGCAGAAAACTCGCCGGGAGTCTCTATGGCTACACCTTC. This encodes CASRKLAGSLYGYTF.

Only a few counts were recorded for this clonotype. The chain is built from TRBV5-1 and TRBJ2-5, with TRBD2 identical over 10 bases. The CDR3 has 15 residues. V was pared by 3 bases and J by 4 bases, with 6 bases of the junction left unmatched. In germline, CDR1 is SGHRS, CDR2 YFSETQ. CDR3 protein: CASSSGLARAETQYF. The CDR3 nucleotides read TGCGCCAGCAGCTCGGGACTAGCGCGAGCAGAGACCCAGTACTTC.